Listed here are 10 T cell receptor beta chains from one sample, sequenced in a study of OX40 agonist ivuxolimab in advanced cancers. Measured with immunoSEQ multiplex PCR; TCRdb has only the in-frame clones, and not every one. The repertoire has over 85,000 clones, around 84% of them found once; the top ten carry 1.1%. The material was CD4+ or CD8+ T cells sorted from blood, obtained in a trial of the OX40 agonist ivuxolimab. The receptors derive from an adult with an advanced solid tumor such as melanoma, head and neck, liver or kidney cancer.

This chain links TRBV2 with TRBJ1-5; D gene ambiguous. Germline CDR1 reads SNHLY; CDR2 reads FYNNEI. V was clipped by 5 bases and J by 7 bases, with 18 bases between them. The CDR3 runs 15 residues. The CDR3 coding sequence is TGTGCCAGCAGTAACTTTGATGGGTTAGGGCAGCCCCAGCATTTT. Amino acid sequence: CASSNFDGLGQPQHF. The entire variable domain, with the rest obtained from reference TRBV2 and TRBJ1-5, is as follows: EPEVTQTPSHQVTQMGQEVILRCVPISNHLYFYWYRQILGQKVEFLVSFYNNEISEKSEIFDDQFSVERPDGSNFTLKIRSTKLEDSAMYFCASSNFDGLGQPQHFGDGTRLSIL.

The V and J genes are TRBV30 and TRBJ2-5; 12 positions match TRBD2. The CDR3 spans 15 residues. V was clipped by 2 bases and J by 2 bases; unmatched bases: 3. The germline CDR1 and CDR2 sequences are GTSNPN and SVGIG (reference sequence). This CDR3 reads CAWSSGLAGQETQYF. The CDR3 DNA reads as TGTGCCTGGAGTTCCGGACTAGCGGGGCAAGAGACCCAGTACTTC.

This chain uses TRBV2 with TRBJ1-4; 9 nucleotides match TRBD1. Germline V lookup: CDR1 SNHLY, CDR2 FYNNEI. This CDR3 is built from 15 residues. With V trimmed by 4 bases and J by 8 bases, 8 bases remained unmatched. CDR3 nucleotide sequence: TGTGCCAGCAGTGGCCCCGTTACAGGGGGCGAAAAACTGTTTTTT. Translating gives CASSGPVTGGEKLFF.

The chain's CDR3 is CASSPSMNTEAFF. CDR3 nucleotide sequence: TGTGCCAGCTCACCATCAATGAACACTGAAGCTTTCTTT. The rearrangement joins TRBV18 to TRBJ1-1; D not certain. The CDR3 length is 13 residues. Trimming removed 2 bases from V and 0 bases from J, with 4 bases in between. The germline V gene has CDR1 KGHSH and CDR2 LQKENI.

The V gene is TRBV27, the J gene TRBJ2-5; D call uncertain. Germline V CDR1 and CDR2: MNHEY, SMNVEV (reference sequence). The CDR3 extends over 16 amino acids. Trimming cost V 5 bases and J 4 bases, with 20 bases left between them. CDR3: CASSITGPTLGETQYF. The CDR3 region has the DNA TGTGCCAGCAGTATTACCGGGCCCACACTGGGAGAGACCCAGTACTTC.

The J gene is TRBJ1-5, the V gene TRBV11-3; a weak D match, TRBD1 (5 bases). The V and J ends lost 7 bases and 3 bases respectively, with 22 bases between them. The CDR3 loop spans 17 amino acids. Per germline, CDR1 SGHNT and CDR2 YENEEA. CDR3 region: CASNTPEGTGFNQPQHF. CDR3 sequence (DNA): TGTGCCAGCAACACCCCCGAGGGCACAGGATTCAATCAGCCCCAGCATTTT.

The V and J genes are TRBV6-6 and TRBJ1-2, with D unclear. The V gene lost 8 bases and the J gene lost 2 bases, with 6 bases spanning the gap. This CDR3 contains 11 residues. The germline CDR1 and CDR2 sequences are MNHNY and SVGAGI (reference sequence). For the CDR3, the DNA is TGTGCCAGCTTCCAGAACTATGGCTACACCTTC. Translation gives CASFQNYGYTF.

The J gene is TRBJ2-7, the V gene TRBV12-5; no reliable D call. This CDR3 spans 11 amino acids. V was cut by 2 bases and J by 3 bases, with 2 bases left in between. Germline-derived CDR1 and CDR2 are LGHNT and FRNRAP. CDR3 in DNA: TGTGCTAGTGGTTTGCTCTACGAGCAGTACTTC. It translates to CASGLLYEQYF.

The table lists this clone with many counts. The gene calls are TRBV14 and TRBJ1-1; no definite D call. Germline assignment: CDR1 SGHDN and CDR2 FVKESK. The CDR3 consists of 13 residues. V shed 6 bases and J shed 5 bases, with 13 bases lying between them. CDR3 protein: CASSPTQWTEAFF. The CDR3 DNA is TGTGCCAGCAGTCCCACCCAGTGGACTGAAGCTTTCTTT.

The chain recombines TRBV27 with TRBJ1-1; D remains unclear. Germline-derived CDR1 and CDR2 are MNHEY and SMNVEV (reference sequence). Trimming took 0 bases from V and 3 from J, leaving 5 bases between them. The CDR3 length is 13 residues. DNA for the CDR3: TGTGCCAGCAGTTTATCTAGCTACACTGAAGCTTTCTTT. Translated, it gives CASSLSSYTEAFF.